These 7 T cell receptor beta chains were all obtained from the same sample, sequenced in a study of Ad26.COV2.S vaccination and SARS-CoV-2 variants. TCRdb's table, derived via immunoSEQ multiplex PCR, lists solely in-frame clones and lacks some. The sample includes 45,000 or so clones, 83% of them seen just once. Sample: peripheral blood, taken after recovery from COVID-19. The receptors derive from a human donor who had recovered from COVID-19.

This clone occurred once. This chain joins TRBV14 and TRBJ1-3; D is uncertain. Germline CDR1 and CDR2: SGHDN and FVKESK. The V and J ends lost 4 bases and 0 bases respectively, with 13 bases between them. The CDR3 totals 16 residues. Here the CDR3 DNA reads TGTGCCAGCAGCCCATTGGGTTCCTACTCTGGAAACACCATATATTTT. Its protein product is CASSPLGSYSGNTIYF.

This chain uses TRBV28 with TRBJ1-3; D may be TRBD1 (5 bases). Trimming took off 7 bases at V and 5 bases at J, with 15 bases between the two ends. The length of the CDR3 is 14 residues. Per germline, CDR1 MDHEN and CDR2 SYDVKM. The CDR3 protein is CASTGGTERNTIYF. CDR3 nucleotide sequence: TGTGCCAGCACCGGGGGGACGGAGAGAAACACCATATATTTT.

The rearrangement uses TRBV28 and TRBJ2-5; weak D call: TRBD1 (6 bases). Germline-derived CDR1 and CDR2 are MDHEN and SYDVKM. V shed 6 bases and J shed 5 bases, with 22 bases lying between them. The CDR3 runs 16 residues. CDR3 loop: CASSGSGTSQGETQYF. The CDR3, as DNA: TGTGCCAGCAGCGGATCCGGGACCTCGCAGGGGGAGACCCAGTACTTC.

This chain connects TRBV10-1 to TRBJ1-5; TRBD1 might be the D (5 bases). The V and J ends lost 5 bases and 3 bases respectively, with 8 bases between them. CDR3 length: 13 amino acids. Germline assignment: CDR1 WNHNN and CDR2 SYGVQD (reference sequence). The chain's CDR3 is CASSTGFNQPQHF. As DNA, the CDR3 is TGCGCCAGCAGTACAGGTTTCAATCAGCCCCAGCATTTT.

J is TRBJ1-5 and V is TRBV18, with D possibly being TRBD1 (5 bases). The CDR3 runs 16 residues. The V gene's germline CDR1 is KGHSH and CDR2 LQKENI. The V and J ends lost 5 bases and 0 bases respectively, with 14 bases between them. The CDR3 sequence: CASSFGGGYSNQPQHF. DNA for the CDR3: TGTGCCAGCTCATTCGGTGGGGGTTATAGCAATCAGCCCCAGCATTTT.

The genes are TRBV29-1 and TRBJ2-7, with 8 bases that match TRBD1. The J segment lost 2 bases and the V segment lost 6 bases, leaving 6 bases of the junction unmatched. Germline values: CDR1 SQVTM, CDR2 ANQGSEA. The CDR3 runs 13 residues. The DNA for the CDR3 is TGCAGCGTCGCGGGACAGGAGGCCTACGAGCAGTACTTC. Translating it yields CSVAGQEAYEQYF.

The chain joins TRBV5-5 to TRBJ2-5, with 8 positions matching TRBD1. The CDR3 length is 18 residues. Germline trimming cut 4 bases from V and 1 base from J; bases unmatched to any gene: 15. Looked up from germline, CDR1 is SGHKS and CDR2 is YYEKEE (reference sequence). The CDR3 region has the DNA TGTGCCAGCAGCCCCGGACAGGGAAAACGGAGCATCCAAGAGACCCAGTACTTC. This gives the protein CASSPGQGKRSIQETQYF. The full variable domain, with the rest looked up from reference TRBV5-5 and TRBJ2-5, is DAGVTQSPTHLIKTRGQQVTLRCSPISGHKSVSWYQQVLGQGPQFIFQYYEKEERGRGNFPDRFSARQFPNYSSELNVNALLLGDSALYLCASSPGQGKRSIQETQYFGPGTRLLVL.